This is a list of T cell receptor beta chains from one sample in a study of blood T cells in healthy people across ages. TCRdb reprocessed the 5' RACE reads via MiXCR and lists one record per CDR3 protein. The sample includes about 1.8 million distinct CDR3 sequences, around 48% of them seen just once. Material for sequencing was blood. Receptor source: a woman aged 40 to 50 in good health. The CDR3 runs from the conserved cysteine through the conserved F or W. A D gene is named only where the DNA matches it firmly. Only part of the rows carry a size: once, few, many, or a class if the clone is expanded.

>TRBJ2-4|.|TRBV6-2/TRBV6-3|.
CASSNQRYNEQYF
TGTGCCAGCAGCAATCAGAGATACAATGAGCAGTACTTC
>TRBJ2-5|TRBD1|TRBV19|.
CASRGQGQVRTQYF
TGTGCCAGTAGGGGACAGGGCCAGGTCCGGACCCAGTACTTC
>TRBJ1-2|TRBD1|TRBV5-1|.
CASSLHTGGGYGYTF
TGCGCCAGCAGCTTACACACAGGGGGAGGCTATGGCTACACCTTC
>TRBJ2-1|TRBD1|TRBV18|once
CASSPPYGTALYNEQFF
TGTGCCAGCTCACCACCGTATGGGACAGCACTCTACAATGAGCAGTTCTTC
>TRBJ1-6|.|TRBV11-2|once
CASTDQRGSPLHF
TGTGCCAGCACCGACCAACGGGGGTCACCCCTCCACTTT
>TRBJ2-5|TRBD2|TRBV28|.
CASSSLAGGEETQYF
TGTGCCAGCAGTTCTCTGGCGGGGGGGGAAGAGACCCAGTACTTC
>TRBJ1-5|.|TRBV6-6|.
CASSKQGGDQPQHF
TGTGCCAGCAGTAAACAGGGAGGGGATCAGCCCCAGCATTTT
>TRBJ1-2|TRBD1|TRBV9|few
CASYRGTGDNYGYTF
TGTGCCAGCTACCGGGGGACAGGGGATAACTATGGCTACACCTTC
>TRBJ2-1|.|TRBV5-1|many
CASSLYGNEQFF
TGCGCCAGCAGCTTGTACGGGAATGAGCAGTTCTTC
>TRBJ2-5|.|TRBV9|few
CASSVGPGAPQETQYF
TGTGCCAGCAGCGTAGGGCCAGGTGCGCCGCAAGAGACCCAGTACTTC
>TRBJ2-3|TRBD2|TRBV12-3/TRBV12-4|.
CASIQRGTDTQYF
TGTGCCAGCATTCAGCGGGGGACAGATACGCAGTATTTT
>TRBJ2-1|TRBD2|TRBV4-2|few
CASSRSGLGSYNEQFF
TGTGCCAGCAGCCGATCGGGACTAGGGTCCTACAATGAGCAGTTCTTC
>TRBJ2-5|.|TRBV4-1|.
CASSQWRIQETQYF
TGCGCCAGCAGCCAATGGAGGATACAAGAGACCCAGTACTTC
>TRBJ2-7|.|TRBV27|.
CASSTRVGEQYF
TGTGCCAGCAGTACCAGGGTCGGCGAGCAGTACTTC
>TRBJ2-5|.|TRBV15|.
CATSTELGGVGETQYF
TGTGCCACCAGCACCGAACTAGGGGGGGTAGGGGAGACCCAGTACTTC
>TRBJ2-1|TRBD2|TRBV7-7|.
CASSAGLAGGLDEQFF
TGTGCTAGCAGCGCGGGACTAGCGGGGGGGCTGGATGAGCAGTTCTTC
>TRBJ2-2|.|TRBV5-1|.
CASSADLTANTGELFF
TGCGCCAGCAGCGCCGACTTGACAGCGAACACCGGGGAGCTGTTTTTT
>TRBJ2-3|TRBD2|TRBV28|.
CASSRTTSGGCTQYF
TGTGCCAGCAGCCGTACGACTAGCGGGGGGTGTACGCAGTATTTT
>TRBJ2-1|.|TRBV6-2/TRBV6-3|few
CASTAGDEQFF
TGTGCCAGCACCGCCGGGGATGAGCAGTTCTTC
>TRBJ2-7|TRBD2|TRBV5-1|.
CASSLAGLAATEQYF
TGCGCCAGCAGCTTGGCCGGACTAGCGGCGACCGAGCAGTACTTC
>TRBJ2-1|.|TRBV4-3|.
CASSQETPLANYNEQFF
TGCGCCAGCAGCCAAGAAACCCCCCTAGCGAACTACAATGAGCAGTTCTTC
>TRBJ1-1|.|TRBV24-1|.
CATSDSRGGGDTEAFF
TGTGCCACCAGTGATTCCAGGGGAGGGGGGGACACTGAAGCTTTCTTT
>TRBJ2-3|TRBD2|TRBV9|few
CASSVGEGFSTDTQYF
TGTGCCAGCAGCGTTGGGGAGGGGTTTAGCACAGATACGCAGTATTTT
>TRBJ1-4|TRBD1|TRBV5-1|.
CASSLTRATGKSEKLFF
TGCGCCAGCAGCTTGACCCGAGCGACAGGGAAAAGCGAAAAACTGTTTTTT
>TRBJ2-1|TRBD2|TRBV20-1|.
CSAWTSGYYNEQFF
TGCAGTGCTTGGACTAGCGGGTACTACAATGAGCAGTTCTTC
>TRBJ1-4|.|TRBV11-2|.
CASSLPTPEKLFF
TGTGCCAGCAGCTTACCCACCCCTGAAAAACTGTTTTTT
>TRBJ2-1|TRBD1|TRBV5-1|few
CASTLGTGGSEQFF
TGCGCCAGCACCCTTGGGACAGGGGGCAGTGAGCAGTTCTTC
>TRBJ2-1|TRBD2|TRBV27|few
CASRLVAGGRNEQFF
TGTGCCAGCAGATTAGTAGCGGGGGGTCGGAATGAGCAGTTCTTC
>TRBJ2-5|.|TRBV29-1|few
CSVGTTLGTQYF
TGCAGCGTTGGGACGACCTTAGGGACCCAGTACTTC
>TRBJ2-1|TRBD1|TRBV4-3|.
CASSQDEGQGGNEQFF
TGCGCCAGCAGCCAAGACGAGGGACAGGGGGGCAATGAGCAGTTCTTC
>TRBJ2-7|.|TRBV4-1|few
CASSQEDRFYEQYF
TGCGCCAGCAGCCAAGAGGACAGATTCTACGAGCAGTACTTC
>TRBJ2-5|.|TRBV4-3|.
CASSQAEVGTQYF
TGCGCCAGCAGCCAAGCGGAGGTCGGGACCCAGTACTTC
>TRBJ2-1|.|TRBV7-9|.
CASSIAINEQFF
TGTGCCAGCAGCATAGCCATCAATGAGCAGTTCTTC
>TRBJ2-1|.|TRBV6-2/TRBV6-3|.
CASSRGSGSSYNEQFF
TGTGCCAGCAGCCGAGGAAGCGGAAGCTCCTACAATGAGCAGTTCTTC
>TRBJ2-5|.|TRBV20-1|few
CSARKGYQETQYF
TGCAGTGCTAGAAAGGGGTACCAAGAGACCCAGTACTTC
>TRBJ1-4|.|TRBV20-1|.
CSARDKESRETLATNEKLFF
TGCAGTGCTAGAGATAAAGAGAGTAGGGAAACCCTTGCAACTAATGAAAAACTGTTTTTT
>TRBJ2-5|.|TRBV28|few
CASSTIPGAQIETQYF
TGTGCCAGCAGCACGATCCCGGGGGCTCAGATAGAGACCCAGTACTTC
>TRBJ2-3|TRBD2|TRBV2|once
CASSEAGLAGPEITQYF
TGTGCCAGCAGTGAAGCGGGGCTAGCGGGGCCGGAGATTACGCAGTATTTT
>TRBJ1-2|.|TRBV11-2|few
CASSLGREQNYGYTF
TGTGCCAGCAGCTTAGGGAGGGAACAGAACTATGGCTACACCTTC
>TRBJ1-1|TRBD1|TRBV4-2|.
CASSPLGQGGMNTEAFF
TGTGCCAGCAGCCCTTTGGGACAGGGGGGCATGAACACTGAAGCTTTCTTT
>TRBJ2-1|TRBD2|TRBV4-2|.
CASSPGLDNEQFF
TGTGCCAGCAGTCCTGGACTAGACAATGAGCAGTTCTTC
>TRBJ2-5|.|TRBV7-9|.
CASSLALKQGETQYF
TGTGCCAGCAGCTTAGCACTCAAGCAGGGTGAGACCCAGTACTTC
>TRBJ2-7|.|TRBV7-2|.
CASSLAFRGNEQYF
TGTGCCAGCAGCTTAGCGTTCCGGGGGAACGAGCAGTACTTC
>TRBJ2-5|TRBD2|TRBV20-1|.
CSARWLAGGPGVETQYF
TGCAGTGCTAGGTGGCTAGCGGGAGGGCCGGGGGTAGAGACCCAGTACTTC
>TRBJ1-2|.|TRBV5-1|.
CASSLVRGSSYGYTF
TGCGCCAGCAGCTTGGTCAGGGGATCTAGCTATGGCTACACCTTC
>TRBJ2-7|TRBD1|TRBV6-2/TRBV6-3|few
CASSYGTANYEQYF
TGTGCCAGCAGTTACGGGACAGCAAACTACGAGCAGTACTTC
>TRBJ2-3|TRBD2|TRBV6-2/TRBV6-3|.
CASLAGGLDTQYF
TGTGCCAGCCTAGCGGGGGGTCTGGATACGCAGTATTTT
>TRBJ1-6|.|TRBV7-2|.
CASSLDRWGPLHF
TGTGCCAGTAGCCTAGACCGGTGGGGACCCCTCCACTTT
>TRBJ2-2|TRBD1|TRBV4-2|.
CASSQPGQGTGGELFF
TGTGCCAGCAGCCAACCGGGACAGGGGACCGGCGGGGAGCTGTTTTTT
>TRBJ1-1|.|TRBV29-1|.
CSVEDAENTEAFF
TGCAGCGTTGAAGATGCAGAAAACACTGAAGCTTTCTTT
>TRBJ2-3|.|TRBV5-1|.
CASSLDGRLGQTSTDTQYF
TGCGCCAGCAGCTTGGATGGACGGCTAGGACAGACCTCCACAGATACGCAGTATTTT
>TRBJ2-7|.|TRBV15|.
CAASRDITMVMYEQYF
TGTGCCGCCAGCAGAGACATTACTATGGTGATGTACGAGCAGTACTTC
>TRBJ1-1|TRBD1|TRBV5-1|few
CASSIFGTGMRTEAFF
TGCGCCAGCAGCATCTTCGGGACAGGGATGCGGACTGAAGCTTTCTTT
>TRBJ2-1|TRBD2|TRBV29-1|.
CSVEGTSNEQFF
TGCAGCGTTGAAGGGACTAGCAATGAGCAGTTCTTC
>TRBJ1-6|.|TRBV25-1|.
CASSAGPGRGNSPLHF
TGTGCCAGCAGTGCAGGTCCGGGCAGGGGTAATTCACCCCTCCACTTT
>TRBJ2-1|.|TRBV29-1|.
CSVPLASYNEQFF
TGCAGCGTTCCACTAGCCTCCTACAATGAGCAGTTCTTC
>TRBJ2-4|TRBD2|TRBV13|.
CASSSGLAGPSAKNIQYF
TGTGCCAGCAGCTCAGGACTAGCGGGGCCCTCAGCCAAAAACATTCAGTACTTC
>TRBJ2-5|.|TRBV28|.
CASSLVGNQETQYF
TGTGCCAGCAGTTTAGTAGGGAACCAAGAGACCCAGTACTTC
>TRBJ2-7|TRBD2|TRBV20-1|few
CSAISGGLNEQYF
TGCAGTGCTATAAGCGGGGGGCTGAACGAGCAGTACTTC
>TRBJ2-3|.|TRBV6-5|few
CASSYKQGTDTQYF
TGTGCCAGCAGTTACAAACAGGGAACAGATACGCAGTATTTT